A selection of T cell receptor beta chains follows, all from one sample in a study of cytomegalovirus exposure and HLA in healthy donors. Assay: immunoSEQ multiplex PCR; the TCRdb copy retains only in-frame clones and omits some. This sample's table has about 160,000 clones. Sequenced material: PBMCs. The receptor source for this set is a man in his thirties or forties in good health and CMV-seronegative. Both conserved end residues are part of each CDR3. Fields, in order: D gene, V gene, J gene, CDR3 protein, CDR3 DNA. A D gene is named only where the DNA matches it firmly.

TRBD1	TRBV6-1	TRBJ2-7	CASSDLETRTGGLYEQYF	TGTGCCAGCAGTGACCTAGAAACCCGGACAGGGGGCCTCTACGAGCAGTACTTC
.	TRBV6-1	TRBJ1-3	CASKNPSSGNTIYF	TGTGCCAGCAAGAATCCGAGCTCTGGAAACACCATATATTTT
.	TRBV10-1	TRBJ1-6	CASSAAGNNSPLHF	TGCGCCAGCAGTGCGGCGGGGAATAATTCACCCCTCCACTTT
TRBD1	TRBV28	TRBJ1-1	CASTTPTGGGGTEAFF	TGTGCCAGCACCACTCCCACAGGGGGCGGTGGGACTGAAGCTTTCTTT
TRBD2	TRBV18	TRBJ2-5	CASSPRLAGGAETQYF	TGTGCCAGCTCACCGCGACTAGCGGGAGGGGCGGAGACCCAGTACTTC
TRBD1	TRBV28	TRBJ2-1	CASSLIFTGTGSSYNEQFF	TGTGCCAGCAGTTTAATTTTCACAGGGACAGGAAGCTCCTACAATGAGCAGTTCTTC
TRBD1	TRBV7-8	TRBJ1-3	CASSLVGGLGNTIYF	TGTGCCAGCAGCTTAGTAGGGGGCCTAGGAAACACCATATATTTT
.	TRBV2	TRBJ1-1	CASSERGLNTEAFF	TGTGCCAGCAGTGAACGGGGGTTGAACACTGAAGCTTTCTTT
.	TRBV6-1	TRBJ1-1	CASSVGGSLSTEAFF	TGTGCCAGCAGTGTGGGGGGGTCTTTAAGTACTGAAGCTTTCTTT
.	TRBV5-4	TRBJ2-7	CASSLAAGWEQYF	TGTGCCAGCAGCTTGGCGGCAGGTTGGGAGCAGTACTTC
TRBD2	TRBV27	TRBJ2-1	CASSSGLDYNEQFF	TGTGCCAGCAGTTCAGGACTAGATTACAATGAGCAGTTCTTC
.	TRBV11-3	TRBJ1-1	CASSFLGQNTEAFF	TGTGCCAGCAGCTTTTTAGGACAGAACACTGAAGCTTTCTTT
TRBD2	TRBV4-1	TRBJ2-3	CASSHPDFRLAGVTDTQYF	TGCGCCAGCAGCCACCCCGATTTTCGACTAGCGGGCGTTACAGATACGCAGTATTTT
TRBD1	TRBV4-1	TRBJ2-7	CASTLVFQGVYEQYF	TGCGCCAGCACCCTCGTATTCCAGGGGGTCTACGAGCAGTACTTC
TRBD1	TRBV6-6	TRBJ2-3	CASSYGGQGSTDTQYF	TGTGCCAGCAGTTACGGAGGACAGGGAAGCACAGATACGCAGTATTTT
.	TRBV7-6	TRBJ2-1	CASSLTYNEQFF	TGTGCCAGCAGCTTAACATACAATGAGCAGTTCTTC
TRBD1	TRBV5-1	TRBJ1-5	CASRYGTGEDNQPQHF	TGCGCCAGCAGATATGGGACAGGGGAGGACAATCAGCCCCAGCATTTT
.	TRBV6-4	TRBJ2-3	CASSPRAKDTQYF	TGTGCCAGCTCCCCACGAGCGAAAGATACGCAGTATTTT
.	TRBV10-3	TRBJ2-7	CATHSGSSYEQYF	TGTGCCACCCATAGCGGTAGCTCCTACGAGCAGTACTTC
TRBD1	TRBV12-5	TRBJ1-5	CASGVDRGINQPQHF	TGTGCTAGTGGCGTCGACAGGGGGATAAATCAGCCCCAGCATTTT
TRBD1	TRBV28	TRBJ1-4	CASSLSDRGNEKLFF	TGTGCCAGCAGTTTGTCGGACAGGGGGAATGAAAAACTGTTTTTT
TRBD2	TRBV5-1	TRBJ2-7	CASSLAGGADHEQYF	TGCGCCAGCAGCTTGGCCGGGGGGGCGGACCACGAGCAGTACTTC
.	TRBV7-3	TRBJ1-4	CASSLSGIANEKLFF	TGTGCCAGCAGCCTCTCCGGGATAGCTAATGAAAAACTGTTTTTT
TRBD2	TRBV6-5	TRBJ2-7	CASRGPGLVYEQYF	TGTGCCAGCAGGGGGCCGGGACTAGTTTACGAGCAGTACTTC
.	TRBV10-3	TRBJ2-5	CAISESAGVSQKTQYF	TGTGCCATCAGTGAGTCGGCAGGGGTCTCCCAAAAGACCCAGTACTTC
TRBD2	TRBV29-1	TRBJ2-3	CSLAVAGGIDTQYF	TGCAGCTTAGCGGTAGCGGGGGGGATAGATACGCAGTATTTT
.	TRBV4-1	TRBJ1-2	CASSQEPGSYGYTF	TGCGCCAGCAGCCAAGAGCCGGGGTCCTATGGCTACACCTTC
.	TRBV25-1	TRBJ2-7	CASSGGPVEQYF	TGTGCCAGCAGTGGAGGGCCTGTTGAGCAGTACTTC
TRBD2	TRBV6-1	TRBJ2-7	CASSESWEGSYEQYF	TGTGCCAGCAGTGAATCGTGGGAGGGGTCCTACGAGCAGTACTTC
.	TRBV6-5	TRBJ2-3	CASSYSISGADTQYF	TGTGCCAGCAGTTACTCGATTAGCGGAGCAGATACGCAGTATTTT
TRBD2	TRBV6-5	TRBJ2-1	CASSSAASGVYNEQFF	TGTGCCAGCAGTTCCGCCGCTAGCGGGGTCTACAATGAGCAGTTCTTC
.	TRBV5-1	TRBJ1-4	CASSLAGFNEKLFF	TGCGCCAGCAGCTTGGCAGGATTTAATGAAAAACTGTTTTTT
.	TRBV7-2	TRBJ1-1	CASSWQAGTEAFF	TGTGCCAGCAGCTGGCAGGCGGGCACTGAAGCTTTCTTT
.	TRBV7-2	TRBJ1-2	CASSLAQGYGYTF	TGTGCCAGCAGCTTAGCGCAGGGCTATGGCTACACCTTC
.	TRBV13	TRBJ2-1	CASSITAYPPNEQFF	TGTGCCAGCAGCATAACCGCCTATCCTCCAAATGAGCAGTTCTTC
.	TRBV9	TRBJ2-1	CASSANLQGVHNEQFF	TGTGCCAGCAGCGCTAACCTACAGGGAGTACACAATGAGCAGTTCTTC
TRBD2	TRBV5-1	TRBJ2-1	CASSFSGSAYNEQFF	TGCGCCAGCAGCTTTAGCGGGAGTGCCTACAATGAGCAGTTCTTC
.	TRBV7-2	TRBJ1-1	CASSLGGRPEAFF	TGTGCCAGCAGCTTAGGCGGTAGACCTGAAGCTTTCTTT
TRBD1	TRBV5-4	TRBJ2-1	CASRTDRASNEQFF	TGTGCCAGCAGGACGGACAGGGCCAGCAATGAGCAGTTCTTC
.	TRBV20-1	TRBJ2-5	CSALAGETQYF	TGCAGTGCCCTAGCAGGAGAGACCCAGTACTTC
.	TRBV5-6	TRBJ2-6	CASGGGRDGANVLTF	TGTGCCAGCGGGGGAGGACGGGATGGGGCCAACGTCCTGACTTTC
.	TRBV7-9	TRBJ2-7	CASSLPQAGHEQYF	TGTGCCAGCAGCCTCCCCCAAGCGGGTCACGAGCAGTACTTC
.	TRBV7-9	TRBJ2-1	CASSPARQGGSEQFF	TGTGCCAGCAGCCCCGCGCGACAGGGAGGAAGTGAGCAGTTCTTC
.	TRBV28	TRBJ1-2	CASSLGQGYTF	TGTGCCAGCAGTTTGGGGCAGGGCTACACCTTC